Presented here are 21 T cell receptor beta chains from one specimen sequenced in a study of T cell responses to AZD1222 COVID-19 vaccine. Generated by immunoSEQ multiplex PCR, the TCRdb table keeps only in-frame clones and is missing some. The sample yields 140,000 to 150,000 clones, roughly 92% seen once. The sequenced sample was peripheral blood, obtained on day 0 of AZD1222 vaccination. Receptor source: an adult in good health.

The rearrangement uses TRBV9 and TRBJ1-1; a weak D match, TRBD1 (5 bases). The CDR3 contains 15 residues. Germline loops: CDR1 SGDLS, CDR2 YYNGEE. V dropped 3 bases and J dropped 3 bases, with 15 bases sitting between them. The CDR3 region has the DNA TGTGCCAGCAGCGGGGGGGTTGTCAGGGACACTGAAGCTTTCTTT. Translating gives CASSGGVVRDTEAFF.

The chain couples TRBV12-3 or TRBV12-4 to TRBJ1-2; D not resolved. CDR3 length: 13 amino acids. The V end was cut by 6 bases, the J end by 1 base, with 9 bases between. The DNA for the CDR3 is TGTGCCAGCAGCCCCCCACGTAACTATGGCTACACCTTC. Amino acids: CASSPPRNYGYTF.

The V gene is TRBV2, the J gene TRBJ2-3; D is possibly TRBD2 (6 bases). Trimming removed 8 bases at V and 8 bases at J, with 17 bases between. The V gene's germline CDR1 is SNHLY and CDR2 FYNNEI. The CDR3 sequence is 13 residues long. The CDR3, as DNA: TGTGCCAGCGGGGGGTCAACACCCGGTACGCAGTATTTT. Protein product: CASGGSTPGTQYF.

The CDR3 DNA reads TGTGCCAGCAGGCCGGACTGGAGCACAGATACGCAGTATTTT. The encoded protein is CASRPDWSTDTQYF. The rearrangement uses TRBV5-6 and TRBJ2-3, with D tentatively TRBD2 (5 bases). With 5 bases removed from V and 0 bases from J, the gap between germline ends came to 10 bases. Looked up from germline, CDR1 is SGHDT and CDR2 is YYEEEE. The CDR3 contains 14 residues.

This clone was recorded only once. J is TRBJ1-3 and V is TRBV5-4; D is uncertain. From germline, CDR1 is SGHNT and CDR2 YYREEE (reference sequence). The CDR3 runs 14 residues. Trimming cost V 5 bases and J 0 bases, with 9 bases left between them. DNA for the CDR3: TGTGCCAGCAGAGTTCGAGGCTCTGGAAACACCATATATTTT. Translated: CASRVRGSGNTIYF.

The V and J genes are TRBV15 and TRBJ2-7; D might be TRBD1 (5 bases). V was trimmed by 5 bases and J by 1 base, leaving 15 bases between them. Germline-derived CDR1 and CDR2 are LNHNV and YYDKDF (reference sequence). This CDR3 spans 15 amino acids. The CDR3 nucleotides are TGTGCCACCAGCTCAGGCAAGGGGCTATCCTACGAGCAGTACTTC. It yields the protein CATSSGKGLSYEQYF.

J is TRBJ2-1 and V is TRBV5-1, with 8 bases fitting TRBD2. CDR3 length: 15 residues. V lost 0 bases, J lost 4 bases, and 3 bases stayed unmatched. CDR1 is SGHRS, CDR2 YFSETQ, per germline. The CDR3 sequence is CASSLGTSRYNEQFF. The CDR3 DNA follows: TGCGCCAGCAGCTTGGGGACTAGCAGATACAATGAGCAGTTCTTC. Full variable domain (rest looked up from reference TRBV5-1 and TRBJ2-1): KAGVTQTPRYLIKTRGQQVTLSCSPISGHRSVSWYQQTPGQGLQFLFEYFSETQRNKGNFPGRFSGRQFSNSRSEMNVSTLELGDSALYLCASSLGTSRYNEQFFGPGTRLTVL.

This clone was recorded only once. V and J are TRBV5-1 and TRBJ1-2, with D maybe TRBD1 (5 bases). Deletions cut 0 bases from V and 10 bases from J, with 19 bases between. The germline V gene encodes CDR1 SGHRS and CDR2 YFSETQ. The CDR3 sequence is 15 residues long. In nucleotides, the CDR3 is TGCGCCAGCAGCTTGGGTGGGACGCGGGGGACCTTCTACACCTTC. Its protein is CASSLGGTRGTFYTF.

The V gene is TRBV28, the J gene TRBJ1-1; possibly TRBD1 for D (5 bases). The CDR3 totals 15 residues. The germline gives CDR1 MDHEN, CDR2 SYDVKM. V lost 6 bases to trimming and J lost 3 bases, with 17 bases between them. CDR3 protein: CASSWGSGGYTEAFF. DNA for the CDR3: TGTGCCAGCAGCTGGGGTTCGGGGGGATACACTGAAGCTTTCTTT. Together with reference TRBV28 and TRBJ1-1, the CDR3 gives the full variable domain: DVKVTQSSRYLVKRTGEKVFLECVQDMDHENMFWYRQDPGLGLRLIYFSYDVKMKEKGDIPEGYSVSREKKERFSLILESASTNQTSMYLCASSWGSGGYTEAFFGQGTRLTVV.

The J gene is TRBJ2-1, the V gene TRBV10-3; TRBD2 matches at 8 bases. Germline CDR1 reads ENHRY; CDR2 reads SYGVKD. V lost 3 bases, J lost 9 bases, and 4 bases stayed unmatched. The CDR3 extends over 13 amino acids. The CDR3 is CAISELAVTEQFF. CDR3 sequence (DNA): TGTGCCATCAGTGAACTAGCGGTGACTGAGCAGTTCTTC.

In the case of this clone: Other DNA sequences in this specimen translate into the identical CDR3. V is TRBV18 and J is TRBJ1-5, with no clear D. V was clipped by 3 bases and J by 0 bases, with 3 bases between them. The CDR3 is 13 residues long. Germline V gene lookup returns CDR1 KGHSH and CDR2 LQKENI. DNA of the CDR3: TGTGCCAGCTCACCGGATAGCAATCAGCCCCAGCATTTT. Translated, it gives CASSPDSNQPQHF. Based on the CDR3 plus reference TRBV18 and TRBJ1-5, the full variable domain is NAGVMQNPRHLVRRRGQEARLRCSPMKGHSHVYWYRQLPEEGLKFMVYLQKENIIDESGMPKERFSAEFPKEGPSILRIQQVVRGDSAAYFCASSPDSNQPQHFGDGTRLSIL.

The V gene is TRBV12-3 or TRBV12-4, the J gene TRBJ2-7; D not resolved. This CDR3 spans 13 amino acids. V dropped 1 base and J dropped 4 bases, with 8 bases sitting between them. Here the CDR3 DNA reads TGTGCCAGCAGTTTAGGGACCGGTTACGAGCAGTACTTC. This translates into CASSLGTGYEQYF.

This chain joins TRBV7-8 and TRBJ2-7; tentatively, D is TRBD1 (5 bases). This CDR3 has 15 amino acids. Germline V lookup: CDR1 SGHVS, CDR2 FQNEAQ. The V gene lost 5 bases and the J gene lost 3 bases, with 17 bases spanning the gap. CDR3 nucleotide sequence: TGTGCCAGCAGCCGTCAGGGAAGGAACCGCTACGAGCAGTACTTC. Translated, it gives CASSRQGRNRYEQYF.

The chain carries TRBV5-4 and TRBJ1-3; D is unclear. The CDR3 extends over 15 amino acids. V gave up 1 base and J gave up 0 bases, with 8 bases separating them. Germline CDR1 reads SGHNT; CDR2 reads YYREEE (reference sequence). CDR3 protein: CASSLNSRSGNTIYF. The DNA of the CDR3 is TGTGCCAGCAGCTTGAACAGCCGCTCTGGAAACACCATATATTTT.

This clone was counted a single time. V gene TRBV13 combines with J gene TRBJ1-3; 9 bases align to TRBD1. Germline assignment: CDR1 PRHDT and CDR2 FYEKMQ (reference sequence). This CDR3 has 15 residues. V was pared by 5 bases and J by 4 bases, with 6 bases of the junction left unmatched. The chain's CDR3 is CASSAQGAGGNTIYF. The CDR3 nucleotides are TGTGCCAGCAGCGCACAGGGGGCAGGGGGAAACACCATATATTTT.

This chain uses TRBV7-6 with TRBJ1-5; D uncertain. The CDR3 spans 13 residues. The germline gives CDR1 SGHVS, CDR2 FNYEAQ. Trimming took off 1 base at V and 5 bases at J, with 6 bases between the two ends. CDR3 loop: CASSLGPHQPQHF. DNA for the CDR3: TGTGCCAGCAGCTTAGGACCGCATCAGCCCCAGCATTTT.

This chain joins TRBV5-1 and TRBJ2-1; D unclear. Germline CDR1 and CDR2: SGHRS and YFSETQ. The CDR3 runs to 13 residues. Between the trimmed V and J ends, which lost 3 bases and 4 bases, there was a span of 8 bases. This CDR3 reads CASSSLEYNEQFF. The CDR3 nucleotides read TGCGCCAGCAGCTCCCTAGAGTACAATGAGCAGTTCTTC.

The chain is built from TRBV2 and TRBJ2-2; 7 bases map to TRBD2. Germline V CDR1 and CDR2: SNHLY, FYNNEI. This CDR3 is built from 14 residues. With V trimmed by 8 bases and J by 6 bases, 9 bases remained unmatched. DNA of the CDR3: TGTGCCAGCGATCCCGGACTAGAGGCCGGGGAGCTGTTTTTT. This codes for CASDPGLEAGELFF.

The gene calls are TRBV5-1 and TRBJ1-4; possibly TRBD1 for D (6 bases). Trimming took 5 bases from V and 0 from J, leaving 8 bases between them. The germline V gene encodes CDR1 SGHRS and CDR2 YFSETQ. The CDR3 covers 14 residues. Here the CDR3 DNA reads TGCGCCAGCAGACCAGGGGCAACTAATGAAAAACTGTTTTTT. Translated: CASRPGATNEKLFF.

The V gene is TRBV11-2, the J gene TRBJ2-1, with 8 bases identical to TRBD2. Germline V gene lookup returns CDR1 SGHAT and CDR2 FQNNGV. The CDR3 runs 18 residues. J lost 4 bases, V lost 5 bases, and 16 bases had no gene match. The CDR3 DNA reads TGTGCCAGCAGCCTTATTCTGGGCCAAGCGGGAGTATACAATGAGCAGTTCTTC. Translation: CASSLILGQAGVYNEQFF.

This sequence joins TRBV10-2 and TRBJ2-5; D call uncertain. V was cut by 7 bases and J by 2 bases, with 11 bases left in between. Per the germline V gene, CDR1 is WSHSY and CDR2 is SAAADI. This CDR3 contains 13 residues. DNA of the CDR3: TGCGCCAGCAACCACAACGGGCAAGAGACCCAGTACTTC. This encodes CASNHNGQETQYF.